Listed below are T cell receptor beta chains from one sample, sequenced in a study of blood T cell repertoires in COVID-19. Produced via immunoSEQ multiplex PCR; TCRdb's table is partial and in-frame only. The sample has roughly 190,000 clones; roughly 92% are singletons. Specimen: peripheral blood. These receptors all stem from a man younger than 40 with COVID-19, enrolled during active disease. The CDR3 runs from the conserved cysteine through the conserved F or W. A D gene is named only where the DNA matches it firmly. For some rows the clone size is stated as once, few or many, or as a class when expanded; others skip it.

>-|TRBJ2-5|TRBV3-1/TRBV3-2|-
CASSQDGGETQYF
TGTGCCAGCAGCCAAGATGGGGGGGAGACCCAGTACTTC
>-|TRBJ2-7|TRBV23-1|-
CASSQIPGPTGYEQYF
TGCGCCAGCAGTCAAATCCCCGGGCCAACGGGGTACGAGCAGTACTTC
>-|TRBJ2-5|TRBV4-1|-
CASSQDRGGVQSSETQYF
TGCGCCAGCAGCCAAGACCGGGGCGGGGTACAATCTTCAGAGACCCAGTACTTC
>-|TRBJ1-5|TRBV6-2/TRBV6-3|-
CASSYATVYQPQHF
TGTGCCAGCAGTTACGCAACAGTCTATCAGCCCCAGCATTTT
>-|TRBJ1-2|TRBV6-5|TRBD1
CANKEGQNGYTF
TGTGCCAACAAAGAGGGACAGAATGGCTACACCTTC
>once|TRBJ2-7|TRBV5-1|-
CASSLYPGSNFGYEQYF
TGCGCCAGCAGCTTGTACCCGGGATCAAATTTCGGTTACGAGCAGTACTTC
>once|TRBJ2-3|TRBV5-1|TRBD2
CASAPPRGDTDTQYF
TGCGCCAGCGCCCCCCCGCGGGGGGACACAGATACGCAGTATTTT
>-|TRBJ1-2|TRBV3-1/TRBV3-2|TRBD1
CASSFQGGQSYGYTF
TGTGCCAGCAGCTTCCAGGGGGGACAGAGCTATGGCTACACCTTC
>-|TRBJ1-3|TRBV5-1|-
CASSLVGGDEVTTSGNTIYF
TGCGCCAGCAGCTTGGTGGGGGGGGACGAAGTCACTACCTCTGGAAACACCATATATTTT
>-|TRBJ2-7|TRBV9|TRBD2
CASSVGLAGATYEQYF
TGTGCCAGCAGCGTAGGACTAGCGGGGGCCACCTACGAGCAGTACTTC
>-|TRBJ1-5|TRBV7-9|-
CASSQGRAGSNQPQHF
TGTGCCAGCAGTCAGGGGAGGGCGGGTAGCAATCAGCCCCAGCATTTT
>-|TRBJ2-1|TRBV6-2/TRBV6-3|-
CASSTAPQGSTYNEQFF
TGTGCCAGCAGTACCGCCCCACAGGGTTCCACTTACAATGAGCAGTTCTTC
>-|TRBJ1-2|TRBV14|TRBD1
CANSQEKGRDRVEGYTF
TGTGCCAACAGCCAAGAAAAGGGCCGGGACAGGGTTGAAGGCTACACCTTC